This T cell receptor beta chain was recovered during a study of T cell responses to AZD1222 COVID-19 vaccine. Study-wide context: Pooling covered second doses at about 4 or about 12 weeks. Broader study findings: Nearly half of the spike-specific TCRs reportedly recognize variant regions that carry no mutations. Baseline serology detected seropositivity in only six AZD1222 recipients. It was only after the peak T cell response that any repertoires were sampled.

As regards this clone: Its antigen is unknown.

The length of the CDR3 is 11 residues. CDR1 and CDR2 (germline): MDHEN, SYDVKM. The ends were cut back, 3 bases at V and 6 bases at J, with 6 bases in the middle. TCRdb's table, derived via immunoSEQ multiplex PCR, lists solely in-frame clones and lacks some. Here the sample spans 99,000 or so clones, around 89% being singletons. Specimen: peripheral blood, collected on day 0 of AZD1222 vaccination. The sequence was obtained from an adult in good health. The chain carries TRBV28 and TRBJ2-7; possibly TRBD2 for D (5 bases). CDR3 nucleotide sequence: TGTGCCAGCAGTTTGAGGGTCGAGCAGTACTTC. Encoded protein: CASSLRVEQYF.